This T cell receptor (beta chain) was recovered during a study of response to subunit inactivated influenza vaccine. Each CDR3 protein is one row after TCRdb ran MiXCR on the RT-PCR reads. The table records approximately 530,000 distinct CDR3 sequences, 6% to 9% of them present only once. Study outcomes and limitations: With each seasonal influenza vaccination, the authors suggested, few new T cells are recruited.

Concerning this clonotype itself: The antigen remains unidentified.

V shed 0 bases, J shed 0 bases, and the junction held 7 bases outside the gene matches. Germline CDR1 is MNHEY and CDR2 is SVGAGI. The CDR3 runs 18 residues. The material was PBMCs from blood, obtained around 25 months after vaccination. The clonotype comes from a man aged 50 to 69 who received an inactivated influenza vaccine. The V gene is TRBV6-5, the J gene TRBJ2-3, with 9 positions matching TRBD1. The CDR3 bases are TGTGCCAGCAGTTACTCGTGGGACAGGGTCCTAAGCACAGATACGCAGTATTTT. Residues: CASSYSWDRVLSTDTQYF.